This T cell receptor beta chain comes out of a study of memory CD4+ T cells and cytomegalovirus serostatus. CDR3 length: 13 amino acids. The V end lost 4 bases, the J end lost 2 bases, and 7 bases lay between the germline ends. CDR1 is MNHEY and CDR2 is SMNVEV in the germline V gene (reference sequence). Profiling relied on immunoSEQ multiplex PCR, and the TCRdb table lists in-frame clones only, not all of them. The sample lists 45,000 to 55,000 clones; 78% were seen once. Single viable CD3+CD4+CD8-CD45RO+ cells were sorted as the memory CD4+ T cells. The TCR was taken from an adult in good health and CMV-seronegative. The rearrangement links TRBV27 to TRBJ2-3; no clear D. The sequenced material came from memory CD4+ T cells from blood. CDR3 DNA sequence: TGTGCCAGCAGTTGGCTTAACACAGATACGCAGTATTTT. This gives the protein CASSWLNTDTQYF.